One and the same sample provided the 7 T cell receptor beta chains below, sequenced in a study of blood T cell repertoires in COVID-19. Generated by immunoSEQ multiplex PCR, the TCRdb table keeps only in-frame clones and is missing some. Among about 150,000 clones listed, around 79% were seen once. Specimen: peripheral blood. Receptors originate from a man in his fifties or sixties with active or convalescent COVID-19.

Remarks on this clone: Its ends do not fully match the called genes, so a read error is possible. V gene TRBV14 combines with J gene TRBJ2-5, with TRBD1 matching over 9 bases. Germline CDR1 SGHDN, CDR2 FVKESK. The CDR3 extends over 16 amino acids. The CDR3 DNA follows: TGTGCCAGCAGCGAAGAGTCCGGACAGGGGAAAGCGACCCAGTACTTC. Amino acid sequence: CASSEESGQGKATQYF.

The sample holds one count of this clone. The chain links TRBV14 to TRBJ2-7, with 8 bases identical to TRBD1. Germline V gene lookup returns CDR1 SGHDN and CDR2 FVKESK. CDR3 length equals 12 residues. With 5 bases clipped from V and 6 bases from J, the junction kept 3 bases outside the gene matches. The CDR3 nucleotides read TGTGCCAGCAGCAAAACAGGGGGCGAGCAGTACTTC. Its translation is CASSKTGGEQYF. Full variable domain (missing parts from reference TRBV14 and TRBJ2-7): EAGVTQFPSHSVIEKGQTVTLRCDPISGHDNLYWYRRVMGKEIKFLLHFVKESKQDESGMPNNRFLAERTGGTYSTLKVQPAELEDSGVYFCASSKTGGEQYFGPGTRLTVT.

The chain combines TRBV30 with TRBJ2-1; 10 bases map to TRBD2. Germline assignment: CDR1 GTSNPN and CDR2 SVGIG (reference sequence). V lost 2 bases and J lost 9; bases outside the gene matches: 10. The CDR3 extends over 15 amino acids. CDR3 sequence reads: CAWSRASGSWVEQFF. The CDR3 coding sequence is TGTGCCTGGAGTCGAGCTAGCGGGAGTTGGGTTGAGCAGTTCTTC.

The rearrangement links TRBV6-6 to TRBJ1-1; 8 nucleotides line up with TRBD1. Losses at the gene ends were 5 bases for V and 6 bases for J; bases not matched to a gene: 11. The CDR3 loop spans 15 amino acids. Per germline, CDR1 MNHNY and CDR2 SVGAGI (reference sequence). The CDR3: CASSPRGQDIAEAFF. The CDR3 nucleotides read TGTGCCAGCAGTCCACGGGGACAGGATATTGCTGAAGCTTTCTTT.

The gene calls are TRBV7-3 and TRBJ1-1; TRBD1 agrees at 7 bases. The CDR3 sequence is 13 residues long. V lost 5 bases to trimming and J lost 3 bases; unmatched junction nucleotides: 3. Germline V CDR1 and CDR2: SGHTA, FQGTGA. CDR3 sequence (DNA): TGTGCCAGCAGCCCGACAGGGTACACTGAAGCTTTCTTT. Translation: CASSPTGYTEAFF.

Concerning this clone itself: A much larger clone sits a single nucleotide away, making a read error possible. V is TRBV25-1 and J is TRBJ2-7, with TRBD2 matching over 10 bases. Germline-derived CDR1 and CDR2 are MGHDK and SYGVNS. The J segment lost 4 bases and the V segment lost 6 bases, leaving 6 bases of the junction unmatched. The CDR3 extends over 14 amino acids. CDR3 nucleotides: TGTGCCAGCAGCCCTAGCGGGAGAAGTTACGAGCAGTACTTC. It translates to CASSPSGRSYEQYF.

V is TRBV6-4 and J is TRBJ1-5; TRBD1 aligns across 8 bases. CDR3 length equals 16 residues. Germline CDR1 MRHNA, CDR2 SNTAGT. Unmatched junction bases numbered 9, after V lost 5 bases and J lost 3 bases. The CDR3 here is CASSYLDREHNQPQHF. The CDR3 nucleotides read TGTGCCAGCAGTTACTTGGACAGGGAACACAATCAGCCCCAGCATTTT.